These T cell receptor beta chains were read from a single sample in a study of cytomegalovirus exposure and HLA in healthy donors. Assay: immunoSEQ multiplex PCR; the TCRdb copy retains only in-frame clones and omits some. The data hold roughly 100,000 clones, with 74% observed a single time. The source material was PBMCs. The receptors here all came from a man over 45 in good health and CMV-seropositive. Both conserved end residues are part of each CDR3. The D gene is left open where the match is weak. Not every row has a clone size; where given, it reads once, few, many or a size class.

D	size	V	J	DNA	CDR3
TRBD2	-	TRBV4-1	TRBJ2-2	TGCGCCAGCAGCCTAAGGAGCGGGGGGAACACCGGGGAGCTGTTTTTT	CASSLRSGGNTGELFF
TRBD2	-	TRBV7-7	TRBJ2-7	TGTGCCAGCAGCTTAGGGACTAGCGCGGTCTACGAGCAGTACTTC	CASSLGTSAVYEQYF
TRBD2	-	TRBV6-5	TRBJ2-7	TGTGCCAGCAGTAGTGGGTCGGGGGGCGAGCAGTACTTC	CASSSGSGGEQYF
TRBD2	-	TRBV2	TRBJ2-7	TGTGCCAGCAGTGGCCGACTAGCGGGGTCTAGGGAGCAGTACTTC	CASSGRLAGSREQYF
-	-	TRBV25-1	TRBJ2-3	TGTGCCAGCAGTCCGGACAGTAGCGGGTTGGTAGATACGCAGTATTTT	CASSPDSSGLVDTQYF
-	-	TRBV5-4	TRBJ1-4	TGTGCCAGCAGACGGGGAGGGAACACTAATGAAAAACTGTTTTTT	CASRRGGNTNEKLFF
-	-	TRBV9	TRBJ2-7	TGTGCCAGCAGCGCCCGGGGTGGGATGGACTTCTACGAGCAGTACTTC	CASSARGGMDFYEQYF
-	-	TRBV5-1	TRBJ1-5	TGCGCCAGCAGCTTAGAAGGGGTCGGGCAGCCCCAGCATTTT	CASSLEGVGQPQHF
TRBD2	-	TRBV29-1	TRBJ2-5	TGCAGCGCGGGACTAGCGGGAGAGACCCAGTACTTC	CSAGLAGETQYF
-	-	TRBV2	TRBJ1-1	TGTGCCAGCAGTGGGTTGGGACGGGGGGACACTGAAGCTTTCTTT	CASSGLGRGDTEAFF
TRBD1	-	TRBV30	TRBJ2-7	TGTGCCTGGAGGCAGTCCGGGACAGGTTACGAGCAGTACTTC	CAWRQSGTGYEQYF
-	-	TRBV7-9	TRBJ1-1	TGTGCCAGCAGCTTACGGGGGGCTGAAGCTTTCTTT	CASSLRGAEAFF
-	once	TRBV2	TRBJ2-4	TGTGCCAGCGGGCCGAGACTAGGAGACATTCAGTACTTC	CASGPRLGDIQYF
TRBD1	-	TRBV25-1	TRBJ1-1	TGTGCCAGCAGTGTTTGGGGTGACAGGGATGGCACTGAAGCTTTCTTT	CASSVWGDRDGTEAFF
-	-	TRBV6-5	TRBJ2-1	TGTGCCAGCAGTGCTGAAGGAGTTGTTGAGCAGTTCTTC	CASSAEGVVEQFF
-	-	TRBV15	TRBJ2-6	TGTGCCACCAGCGTGGGCGACACGGCTGGGGCCAACGTCCTGACTTTC	CATSVGDTAGANVLTF
-	-	TRBV5-4	TRBJ2-3	TGTGCCAGCAGCTTCCGGGACTTCACAGATACGCAGTATTTT	CASSFRDFTDTQYF
TRBD1	-	TRBV6-5	TRBJ1-6	TGTGCCAGCAGTTCCCCGGGACAGGATAATTCACCCCTCCACTTT	CASSSPGQDNSPLHF
TRBD1	few	TRBV11-1	TRBJ2-3	TGTGCCAGCAGCTTAGAGGGGGCTCAGGGCACAGATACGCAGTATTTT	CASSLEGAQGTDTQYF
-	few	TRBV5-1	TRBJ1-2	TGCGCCAGCAGCCGCGGAGAACAGGGTAGAGATGGCTACACCTTC	CASSRGEQGRDGYTF
TRBD1	-	TRBV7-9	TRBJ2-3	TGTGCCAGCAGCTATAAAGGACAGGGACGCACAGATACGCAGTATTTT	CASSYKGQGRTDTQYF
-	-	TRBV5-5	TRBJ2-3	TGTGCCAGCAGCCCCGTTGGAGGGTTCCCAGATACGCAGTATTTT	CASSPVGGFPDTQYF
TRBD1	-	TRBV5-1	TRBJ1-2	TGCGCCAGCAGCTCGAACCAGGGGGAGAGCTACACCTTC	CASSSNQGESYTF
-	few	TRBV7-8	TRBJ1-4	TGTGCCAGCAGCCCGGCGGGGGGATCTAATGAAAAACTGTTTTTT	CASSPAGGSNEKLFF
-	-	TRBV27	TRBJ2-3	TGTGCCAGCAGGACTAGGAGGGGAACAGATACGCAGTATTTT	CASRTRRGTDTQYF
TRBD2	-	TRBV18	TRBJ2-1	TGTGCCAGCTCACCCCCCCCTAGCGGGTCCTACAATGAGCAGTTCTTC	CASSPPPSGSYNEQFF
-	few	TRBV18	TRBJ2-7	TGTGCCAGCTCTCTCTCCCCTTCCTACGAGCAGTACTTC	CASSLSPSYEQYF
TRBD2	-	TRBV7-6	TRBJ2-3	TGTGCCAGCAGCTTAGAGCGGGACTCCCGGTTTAAGCAGTATTTT	CASSLERDSRFKQYF
-	-	TRBV9	TRBJ2-5	TGTGCCAGCAGCGTAGCGGCAGGAGAGACCCAGTACTTC	CASSVAAGETQYF
-	-	TRBV6-4	TRBJ1-5	TGTGCCAGCAGTCTCCTTGCGGGGGCGGGCCAGCCCCAGCATTTT	CASSLLAGAGQPQHF
-	-	TRBV10-3	TRBJ1-5	TGTGCCATCAGTGGCAGGGACACTCAGCCCCAGCATTTT	CAISGRDTQPQHF